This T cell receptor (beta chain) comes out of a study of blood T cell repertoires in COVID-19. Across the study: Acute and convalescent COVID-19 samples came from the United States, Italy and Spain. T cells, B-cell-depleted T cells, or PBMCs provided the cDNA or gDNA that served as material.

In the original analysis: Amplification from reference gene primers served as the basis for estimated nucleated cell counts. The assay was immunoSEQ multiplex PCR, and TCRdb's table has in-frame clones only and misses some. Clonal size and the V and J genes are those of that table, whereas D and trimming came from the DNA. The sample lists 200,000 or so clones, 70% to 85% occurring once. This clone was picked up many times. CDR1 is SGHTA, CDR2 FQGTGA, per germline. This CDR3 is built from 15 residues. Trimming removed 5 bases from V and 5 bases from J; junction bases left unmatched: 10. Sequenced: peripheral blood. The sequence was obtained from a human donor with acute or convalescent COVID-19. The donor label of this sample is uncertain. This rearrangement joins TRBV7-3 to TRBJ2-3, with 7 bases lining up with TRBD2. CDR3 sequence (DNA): TGTGCCAGCAGCCTAGGAAGGTCGGGAGGAGATACGCAGTATTTT. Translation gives CASSLGRSGGDTQYF.